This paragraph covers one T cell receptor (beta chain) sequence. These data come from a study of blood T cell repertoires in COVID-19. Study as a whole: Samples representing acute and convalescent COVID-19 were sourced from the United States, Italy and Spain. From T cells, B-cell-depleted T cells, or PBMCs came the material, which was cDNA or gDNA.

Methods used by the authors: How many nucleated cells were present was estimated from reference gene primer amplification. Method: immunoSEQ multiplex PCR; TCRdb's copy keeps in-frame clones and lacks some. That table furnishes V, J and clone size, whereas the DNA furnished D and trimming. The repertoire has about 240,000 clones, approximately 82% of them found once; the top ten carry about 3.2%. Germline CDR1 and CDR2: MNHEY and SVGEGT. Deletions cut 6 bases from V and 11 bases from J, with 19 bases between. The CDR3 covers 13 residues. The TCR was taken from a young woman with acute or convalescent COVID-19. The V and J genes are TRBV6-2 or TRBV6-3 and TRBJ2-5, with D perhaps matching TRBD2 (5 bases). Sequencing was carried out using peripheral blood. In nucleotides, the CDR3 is TGTGCCAGCAGCCCCCGCCAGCGGACTCCACAGTACTTC. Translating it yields CASSPRQRTPQYF.